This T cell receptor beta chain was profiled in a study of siplizumab effects on memory and regulatory T cells. Overall study findings and caveats: In siplizumab cultures, the suppressive function of proliferating Tregs remained unconfirmed.

V lost 5 bases and J lost 0, with 19 bases in between. The CDR3 is 17 residues long. CDR1 and CDR2 (germline): LNHNV, YYDKDF (reference sequence). Assay: immunoSEQ multiplex PCR; the TCRdb copy retains only in-frame clones and omits some. This sample has about 50,000 clones, with about 90% found just once. On this clone: Its antigen is unknown.

The chain carries TRBV15 and TRBJ1-2; TRBD1 is a possible D gene (6 bases). The specimen was naive CD8+ T cells sorted from blood. This TCR came from a human donor in good health. CDR3 sequence reads: CATSASRGAIANYGYTF. In DNA, the CDR3 is TGTGCCACCAGCGCAAGTCGGGGGGCTATAGCTAACTATGGCTACACCTTC. Drawing the rest from reference TRBV15 and TRBJ1-2, the complete variable domain is DAMVIQNPRYQVTQFGKPVTLSCSQTLNHNVMYWYQQKSSQAPKLLFHYYDKDFNNEADTPDNFQSRRPNTSFCFLDIRSPGLGDTAMYLCATSASRGAIANYGYTFGSGTRLTVV.